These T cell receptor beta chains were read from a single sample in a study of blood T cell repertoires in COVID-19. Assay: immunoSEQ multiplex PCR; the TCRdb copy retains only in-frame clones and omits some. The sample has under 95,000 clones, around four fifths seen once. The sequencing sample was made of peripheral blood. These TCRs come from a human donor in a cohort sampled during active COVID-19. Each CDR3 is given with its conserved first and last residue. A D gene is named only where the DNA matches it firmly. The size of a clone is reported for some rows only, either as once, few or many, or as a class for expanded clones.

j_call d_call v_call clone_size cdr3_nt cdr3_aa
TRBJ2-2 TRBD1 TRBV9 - TGTGCCAGCAGCGTAGGGGTAACAGGGGGTCACACCGGGGAGCTGTTTTTT CASSVGVTGGHTGELFF
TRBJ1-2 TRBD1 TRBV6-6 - TGTGCCAGCAGTTACCCGGGACAGAAAAACACGTATGGCTACACCTTC CASSYPGQKNTYGYTF
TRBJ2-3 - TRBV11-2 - TGTGCCAGCAGCTTAAACCGATCCCCTCCCGGTACGCAGTATTTT CASSLNRSPPGTQYF
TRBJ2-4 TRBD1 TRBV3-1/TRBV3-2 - TGTGCCAGCAGCCAAGATAAGGGGGCAGGCATTCAGTACTTC CASSQDKGAGIQYF
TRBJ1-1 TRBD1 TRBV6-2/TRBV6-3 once TGTGCCAGCAGTTACCTGGGACAGGGGAAGACTGAAGCTTTCTTT CASSYLGQGKTEAFF
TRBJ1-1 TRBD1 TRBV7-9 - TGTGCCAGCAGCCAACGGGACAGCATGAACACTGAAGCTTTCTTT CASSQRDSMNTEAFF
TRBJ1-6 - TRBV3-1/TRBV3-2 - TGTGCCAGCAGCCGAGCACAGAATTCTCCCCTCCACTTT CASSRAQNSPLHF
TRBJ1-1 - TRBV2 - TGTGCCAGCAGTGTGGGGGCAGTTCAGAACACTGAAGCTTTCTTT CASSVGAVQNTEAFF
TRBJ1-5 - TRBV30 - TGTGCCTGGAGTGGGGGGGGCTTAAGCAATCAGCCCCAGCATTTT CAWSGGGLSNQPQHF
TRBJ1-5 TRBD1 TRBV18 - TGTGCCAGCTCACCAAATCGGCCAGGGGGATACAATCAGCCCCAGCATTTT CASSPNRPGGYNQPQHF
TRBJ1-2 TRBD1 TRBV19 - TGTGCCAGTATGGCTTCCGACAGGGACTATGGCTACACCTTC CASMASDRDYGYTF
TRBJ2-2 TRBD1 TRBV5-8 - TGTGCCAGCAGCCTAGACAGGGGGACGAACACCGGGGAGCTGTTTTTT CASSLDRGTNTGELFF
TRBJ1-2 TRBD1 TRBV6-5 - TGTGCCAGCAGTTACTCAGGGGGCGGTGGCTACACCTTC CASSYSGGGGYTF
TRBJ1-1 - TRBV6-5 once TGTGCCAGCAAAGTCTACAGGGAGATTGAAGCTTTCTTT CASKVYREIEAFF
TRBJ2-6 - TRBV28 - TGTGCCACCGGGGCTGGGGCCAACGTCCTGACTTTC CATGAGANVLTF
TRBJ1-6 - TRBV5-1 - TGCGCCAGCAGCTTGGGGAAACAGGGCCCATCAACGAGCTCCTATAATTCACCCCTCCACTTT CASSLGKQGPSTSSYNSPLHF
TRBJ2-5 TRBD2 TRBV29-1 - TGCAGCGTTGTACCCCCGGGACTAGCCCAAGAGACCCAGTACTTC CSVVPPGLAQETQYF
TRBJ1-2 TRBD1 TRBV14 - TGTGCCAGCAGCGCTTTGAGCACAGGGGGGACCTATGGCTACACCTTC CASSALSTGGTYGYTF
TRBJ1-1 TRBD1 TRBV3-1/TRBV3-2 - TGTGCCAGCAGCCCTAGAGGACAGGGTTACACTGAAGCTTTCTTT CASSPRGQGYTEAFF
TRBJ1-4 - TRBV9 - TGTGCCAGCAGCGTAGACCCAGGGGACGAAAAACTGTTTTTT CASSVDPGDEKLFF
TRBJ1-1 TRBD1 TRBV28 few TGTGCCAGCAGTTATTCAGGGGGCCGGACTGAAGCTTTCTTT CASSYSGGRTEAFF
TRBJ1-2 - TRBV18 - TGTGCCAGCTCACTTGCTTCGGACAGTCACTATGGCTACACCTTC CASSLASDSHYGYTF
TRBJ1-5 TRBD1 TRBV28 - TGTGCCAGCAGTTTCTCCGGACAGGGTGATCAGCCCCAGCATTTT CASSFSGQGDQPQHF